Below, 32 T cell receptor beta chains from the same sample are listed, as sequenced in a study of shared clonotypes between healthy human individuals. Measured with immunoSEQ multiplex PCR; TCRdb has only the in-frame clones, and not every one. The top ten hold more than 1.5% of the sample, which has about 2.1 million clones, over 85% seen once. CD45RO-negative, CCR7-positively selected cells formed the naive CD8 fraction, excluding terminally differentiated effector memory CD45RA+ cells. The sample was naive CD8+ T cells from PBMCs. These receptors originate from a man between 18 and 35 years old in good health. Some clones in this sample may be carry-over from other donors' samples.

This sequence joins TRBV11-1 and TRBJ2-7; D unresolved. The germline V and J ends were trimmed by 1 base and 6 bases, with 13 bases remaining between them. The CDR3 loop spans 14 amino acids. The germline V gene has CDR1 SGHAT and CDR2 FQDESV (reference sequence). The CDR3, as DNA: TGTGCCAGCAGCTTAGAGGTAGCTGTCCGCGAGCAGTACTTC. This translates into CASSLEVAVREQYF.

The rearrangement links TRBV5-1 to TRBJ1-4; D not certain. Germline values: CDR1 SGHRS, CDR2 YFSETQ. With 3 bases removed from V and 0 bases from J, the gap between germline ends came to 15 bases. The CDR3 has 17 amino acids. CDR3 in DNA: TGCGCCAGCAGCTCCTACCTGTCGGGATCAACTAATGAAAAACTGTTTTTT. Translation gives CASSSYLSGSTNEKLFF.

The V call is TRBV29-1, the J call TRBJ2-1; D remains ambiguous. The CDR3 loop spans 14 amino acids. Trimming pared 4 bases from V and 6 bases from J, leaving 16 bases between. Germline-derived CDR1 and CDR2 are SQVTM and ANQGSEA. The chain's CDR3 is CSVVARTLGNEQFF. The CDR3 region has the DNA TGCAGCGTTGTTGCGCGGACCCTCGGCAATGAGCAGTTCTTC.

Concerning this clone: This sample includes further DNA sequences coding for the same CDR3. The chain has TRBV27 and TRBJ2-7; 9 bases match TRBD1. From germline, CDR1 is MNHEY and CDR2 SMNVEV (reference sequence). V lost 4 bases to trimming and J lost 5 bases; unmatched junction nucleotides: 3. This CDR3 region has 13 residues. CDR3 nucleotide sequence: TGTGCCAGCAGTTCTAGGGACAGGGACGAGCAGTACTTC. This codes for CASSSRDRDEQYF.

The chain joins TRBV27 to TRBJ2-7, with TRBD1 matching over 11 bases. The CDR3 contains 14 residues. In germline, CDR1 is MNHEY, CDR2 SMNVEV (reference sequence). J was trimmed by 7 bases and V by 5 bases; bases with no gene match: 7. The CDR3 coding sequence is TGTGCCAGCAGTATCCGGACAGGGGGCGGGGAGCAGTACTTC. This encodes CASSIRTGGGEQYF.

This rearrangement joins TRBV7-8 to TRBJ2-1, with 8 bases that match TRBD2. J gave up 0 bases and V 3 bases, and 7 bases lay outside the gene matches. CDR1 SGHVS and CDR2 FQNEAQ come from the germline V gene. The CDR3 has 17 amino acids. The CDR3 nucleotides read TGTGCCAGCAGCTTCGATAGCGGGGCGAGCTCCTACAATGAGCAGTTCTTC. The encoded protein is CASSFDSGASSYNEQFF.

The chain uses TRBV7-9 and TRBJ1-2; the D is unclear. V lost 1 base and J lost 8, with 11 bases in between. The CDR3 consists of 13 residues. Germline lookup yields CDR1 SEHNR and CDR2 FQNEAQ (reference sequence). The CDR3 nucleotides read TGTGCCAGCAGCTTAGAGGTTAGGTGGGGCTACACCTTC. This gives the protein CASSLEVRWGYTF.

This clone is a singleton in its sample. This sequence joins TRBV7-9 and TRBJ2-3; 8 nucleotides agree with TRBD1. From germline, CDR1 is SEHNR and CDR2 FQNEAQ (reference sequence). This CDR3 region has 15 residues. The V gene end was trimmed by 4 bases and the J gene end by 4 bases; junction bases not matched to a gene: 7. CDR3 nucleotides: TGTGCCAGCAGCTCTGAGGACAGGGTCCCAGATACGCAGTATTTT. Protein product: CASSSEDRVPDTQYF.

Regarding this clone: Other DNA sequences within the sample encode an identical CDR3. This sequence joins TRBV5-6 and TRBJ2-1; D ambiguous. CDR1 and CDR2 (germline): SGHDT, YYEEEE. The CDR3 has 15 residues. V was pared by 0 bases and J by 0 bases, with 7 bases between. The CDR3: CASSLDRSSYNEQFF. For the CDR3, the DNA is TGTGCCAGCAGCTTGGACCGCAGCTCCTACAATGAGCAGTTCTTC.

The rearrangement joins TRBV25-1 to TRBJ2-7, with 12 bases that match TRBD1. Germline V gene data show CDR1 as MGHDK and CDR2 as SYGVNS. V lost 8 bases, J lost 5 bases, and 7 bases stayed unmatched. The CDR3 contains 14 residues. The DNA of the CDR3 is TGTGCCAGCGAACCGGGACAGGGGGCCCACGAGCAGTACTTC. This gives the protein CASEPGQGAHEQYF.

V is TRBV5-1 and J is TRBJ2-7, with D tentatively TRBD1 or TRBD2 (6 bases each). In germline, CDR1 is SGHRS, CDR2 YFSETQ. V lost 4 bases, J lost 6 bases, and 23 bases lay in between. The CDR3 has 16 amino acids. The CDR3 here is CASSGGRGRYGGEQYF. CDR3 sequence (DNA): TGCGCCAGCAGCGGGGGCCGGGGGAGATATGGTGGCGAGCAGTACTTC.

The count of this clone is one. V usage is TRBV5-1 and J usage is TRBJ2-1; 9 nucleotides align to TRBD2. The CDR3 spans 18 residues. Germline V lookup: CDR1 SGHRS, CDR2 YFSETQ. J was trimmed by 0 bases and V by 0 bases; bases with no gene match: 7. The CDR3 here is CASSLGLAAYSSYNEQFF. CDR3 nucleotides: TGCGCCAGCAGCTTGGGACTAGCGGCCTATAGCTCCTACAATGAGCAGTTCTTC. Looking up the rest from reference TRBV5-1 and TRBJ2-1 gives the full variable domain: KAGVTQTPRYLIKTRGQQVTLSCSPISGHRSVSWYQQTPGQGLQFLFEYFSETQRNKGNFPGRFSGRQFSNSRSEMNVSTLELGDSALYLCASSLGLAAYSSYNEQFFGPGTRLTVL.

This chain links TRBV27 with TRBJ2-7, with 8 nucleotides matching TRBD2. Germline lookup yields CDR1 MNHEY and CDR2 SMNVEV (reference sequence). J gave up 0 bases and V 6 bases, and 10 bases lay outside the gene matches. The CDR3 is 16 amino acids. The CDR3 DNA sequence: TGTGCCAGCAGCATAACCACTAGCGGCAGCTCCTACGAGCAGTACTTC. Residues: CASSITTSGSSYEQYF.

The chain employs TRBV6-1 and TRBJ2-7; 9 positions match TRBD1. Germline assignment: CDR1 MNHNS and CDR2 SASEGT. CDR3 length: 13 amino acids. Trimming took 10 bases from V and 6 from J; bases not matched to a gene: 10. Written as DNA, the CDR3 is TGTGCCAACGACCCGGGACAGGGATCCGAGCAGTACTTC. Its translation is CANDPGQGSEQYF.

The chain has TRBV6-5 and TRBJ2-1, with TRBD1 as a possible D gene (6 bases). CDR1 is MNHEY, CDR2 SVGAGI, per germline. CDR3 length: 15 residues. Trimming took off 2 bases at V and 3 bases at J, with 11 bases between the two ends. The CDR3 nucleotides are TGTGCCAGCAGTTACGCCAAGGGGGTCTACAATGAGCAGTTCTTC. This encodes CASSYAKGVYNEQFF.

This clone was seen just once. Other DNA sequences of this sample code for an identical CDR3. The J gene is TRBJ2-2, the V gene TRBV5-1; D not resolved. V shed 4 bases and J shed 0 bases, with 4 bases lying between them. Germline CDR1 and CDR2: SGHRS and YFSETQ. The CDR3 runs to 13 residues. The CDR3 reads CASSPANTGELFF. The DNA for the CDR3 is TGCGCCAGCAGCCCCGCGAACACCGGGGAGCTGTTTTTT.

The rearrangement joins TRBV9 to TRBJ1-3, with D maybe TRBD1 (5 bases). The V and J ends lost 3 bases and 0 bases respectively, with 13 bases between them. Per the germline V gene, CDR1 is SGDLS and CDR2 is YYNGEE. The CDR3 is made up of 16 amino acids. The DNA for the CDR3 is TGTGCCAGCAGCGCCAGTTTGACAGCCTCTGGAAACACCATATATTTT. Translation gives CASSASLTASGNTIYF. The complete variable domain, with remaining parts taken from reference TRBV9 and TRBJ1-3, reads DSGVTQTPKHLITATGQRVTLRCSPRSGDLSVYWYQQSLDQGLQFLIQYYNGEERAKGNILERFSAQQFPDLHSELNLSSLELGDSALYFCASSASLTASGNTIYFGEGSWLTVV.

This clone showed up just once. Other DNA sequences in this sample translate to the same CDR3. The chain uses TRBV6-5 and TRBJ1-5; TRBD1 is a possible D gene (5 bases). Germline values: CDR1 MNHEY, CDR2 SVGAGI. This CDR3 spans 14 amino acids. The ends were cut back, 0 bases at V and 7 bases at J, with 10 bases in the middle. The CDR3, as DNA: TGTGCCAGCAGTTACTCGAGAGGGACCCAGCCCCAGCATTTT. Translating it yields CASSYSRGTQPQHF.

The chain is built from TRBV2 and TRBJ2-1; either TRBD1 or TRBD2 may fit D (6 bases each). The CDR3 is 18 amino acids. Deletions cut 2 bases from V and 1 base from J, with 18 bases between. The germline CDR1 and CDR2 sequences are SNHLY and FYNNEI. CDR3 sequence (DNA): TGTGCCAGCAGTGAATCGGGGGCTACAGTGGTATCCTACAATGAGCAGTTCTTC. Its protein product is CASSESGATVVSYNEQFF.

Regarding this clone: This specimen includes other DNA sequences encoding the same CDR3. CDR3: CASSQGGTEAFF. CDR3 nucleotides: TGTGCCAGCAGTCAGGGAGGAACTGAAGCTTTCTTT. V and J are TRBV27 and TRBJ1-1; the D gene is possibly TRBD1 (5 bases). CDR3 length: 12 residues. Germline loops: CDR1 MNHEY, CDR2 SMNVEV (reference sequence). Trimming cost V 5 bases and J 5 bases, with 9 bases left between them.

The sample holds a few counts of this clone. The sample carries other DNA sequences with the same CDR3. This chain joins TRBV27 and TRBJ2-1, with unresolved D. The germline V and J ends were trimmed by 7 bases and 4 bases, with 5 bases remaining between them. This CDR3 comprises 11 residues. The germline CDR1 and CDR2 sequences are MNHEY and SMNVEV (reference sequence). The CDR3 DNA reads TGTGCCAGCACTTCTTACAATGAGCAGTTCTTC. It is translated as CASTSYNEQFF.

J is TRBJ1-1 and V is TRBV27; D not certain. The V gene's germline CDR1 is MNHEY and CDR2 SMNVEV (reference sequence). Trimming took off 6 bases at V and 0 bases at J, with 11 bases between the two ends. CDR3 size: 14 residues. CDR3: CASSPSPMNTEAFF. CDR3 in DNA: TGTGCCAGCAGCCCCTCGCCGATGAACACTGAAGCTTTCTTT.

The V and J genes are TRBV19 and TRBJ2-4; possibly TRBD1 for D (6 bases). This CDR3 has 15 residues. Trimming cost V 4 bases and J 5 bases, with 15 bases left between them. The germline V gene has CDR1 LNHDA and CDR2 SQIVND (reference sequence). The CDR3 protein is CASSTPYRVQNIQYF. In DNA form, the CDR3 reads TGTGCCAGTAGTACCCCATACAGGGTTCAAAACATTCAGTACTTC.

This clone was seen just once. This chain uses TRBV28 with TRBJ1-5, with D perhaps matching TRBD1 (6 bases). V was pared by 2 bases and J by 2 bases, with 13 bases between. Germline V gene lookup returns CDR1 MDHEN and CDR2 SYDVKM. The CDR3 is made up of 16 amino acids. CDR3 residues: CASSLNPGAGNQPQHF. The CDR3 coding sequence is TGTGCCAGCAGTTTAAATCCGGGGGCCGGCAATCAGCCCCAGCATTTT.

The V call is TRBV5-4, the J call TRBJ2-3; D may be TRBD1 (5 bases). The CDR3 has 16 amino acids. The V gene lost 7 bases and the J gene lost 4 bases, with 22 bases spanning the gap. Germline CDR1 reads SGHNT; CDR2 reads YYREEE (reference sequence). CDR3 residues: CASRAWSLAGPDTQYF. In nucleotides, the CDR3 is TGTGCCAGCCGAGCTTGGTCCCTGGCAGGGCCAGATACGCAGTATTTT.

The chain couples TRBV4-2 to TRBJ2-3, with 10 nucleotides matching TRBD2. Trimming removed 0 bases from V and 3 bases from J; junction bases left unmatched: 6. CDR1 is LGHNA and CDR2 is YNFKEQ in the germline V gene. The CDR3 extends over 17 amino acids. Here the CDR3 reads CASSQDYPSGRTDTQYF. CDR3 sequence (DNA): TGTGCCAGCAGCCAAGATTATCCTAGCGGGAGAACAGATACGCAGTATTTT.

V and J are TRBV9 and TRBJ1-1; D is uncertain. Deletions cut 4 bases from V and 10 bases from J, with 17 bases between. The CDR3 sequence is 13 residues long. In germline, CDR1 is SGDLS, CDR2 YYNGEE. CDR3 in amino acids: CASSPGPPAVAFF. The CDR3 DNA reads as TGTGCCAGCAGCCCAGGACCGCCGGCTGTAGCTTTCTTT.

This chain uses TRBV29-1 with TRBJ2-1; D is undetermined. This CDR3 comprises 14 residues. Per the germline V gene, CDR1 is SQVTM and CDR2 is ANQGSEA. The V end was cut by 5 bases, the J end by 3 bases, with 14 bases between. The CDR3 region has the DNA TGCAGCGTTCAAACCCGGCTAGGCTACAATGAGCAGTTCTTC. This sequence encodes CSVQTRLGYNEQFF.

The V and J genes are TRBV7-9 and TRBJ2-3; D tentatively reads TRBD1 or TRBD2 (5 bases each). CDR3 length: 16 residues. V was trimmed by 1 base and J by 0 bases, leaving 11 bases between them. Germline V gene sequence: CDR1 SEHNR, CDR2 FQNEAQ (reference sequence). The CDR3 sequence: CASSLGRGVSTDTQYF. DNA for the CDR3: TGTGCCAGCAGCTTAGGTAGAGGGGTAAGCACAGATACGCAGTATTTT.

This clone was detected only once. This rearrangement joins TRBV7-6 to TRBJ2-2; 8 nucleotides agree with TRBD1. Germline lookup yields CDR1 SGHVS and CDR2 FNYEAQ. The J segment lost 6 bases and the V segment lost 1 base, leaving 10 bases of the junction unmatched. The CDR3 covers 17 residues. CDR3 in DNA: TGTGCCAGCAGCTTAGACGCGGACAGGGTAGGAGCCGGGGAGCTGTTTTTT. Translated: CASSLDADRVGAGELFF.

The chain couples TRBV2 to TRBJ2-7, with 12 bases lining up with TRBD2. CDR1 and CDR2 from the germline V gene are SNHLY and FYNNEI. V was clipped by 6 bases and J by 3 bases; unmatched bases: 3. There are 14 residues in the CDR3. The CDR3 sequence is CASSGTSGHYEQYF. For the CDR3, the DNA is TGTGCCAGCAGCGGGACTAGCGGGCACTACGAGCAGTACTTC. Looking up the rest from reference TRBV2 and TRBJ2-7 gives the full variable domain: EPEVTQTPSHQVTQMGQEVILRCVPISNHLYFYWYRQILGQKVEFLVSFYNNEISEKSEIFDDQFSVERPDGSNFTLKIRSTKLEDSAMYFCASSGTSGHYEQYFGPGTRLTVT.

This chain joins TRBV6-5 and TRBJ1-1; D may be TRBD1 (5 bases). The V end lost 4 bases, the J end lost 3 bases, and 15 bases lay between the germline ends. Germline values: CDR1 MNHEY, CDR2 SVGAGI. This CDR3 comprises 15 residues. Here the CDR3 DNA reads TGTGCCAGCAGTTGGGGACCCCTGGAGGACACTGAAGCTTTCTTT. Translating it yields CASSWGPLEDTEAFF.